Presented here are 2 T cell receptor beta chains from one specimen sequenced in a study of blood T cell repertoires in COVID-19. Profiling relied on immunoSEQ multiplex PCR, and the TCRdb table lists in-frame clones only, not all of them. Here the sample spans 150,000 to 200,000 clones, 88% being singletons. Sequenced material: peripheral blood. The receptors originated from a man aged 60-69 years with acute or convalescent COVID-19.

This clone has just one count. The rearrangement uses TRBV3-1 (or the pseudogene TRBV3-2) and TRBJ1-2, with D possibly being TRBD1 (5 bases). The CDR3 spans 13 residues. V lost 0 bases and J lost 8, with 10 bases in between. Germline loops: CDR1 LGHDT, CDR2 YNNKEL (reference sequence). CDR3 sequence: CASSQDRGDGYTF. The DNA of the CDR3 is TGTGCCAGCAGCCAAGATCGGGGGGACGGCTACACCTTC.

CDR3: CASSLGTSPTNEKLFF. The CDR3 DNA reads as TGTGCCAGCAGCTTAGGGACTTCTCCAACTAATGAAAAACTGTTTTTT. The V call is TRBV7-9, the J call TRBJ1-4; no firm D call. Trimming removed 1 base at V and 0 bases at J, with 9 bases between. Germline CDR1 SEHNR, CDR2 FQNEAQ (reference sequence). The CDR3 runs to 16 residues.